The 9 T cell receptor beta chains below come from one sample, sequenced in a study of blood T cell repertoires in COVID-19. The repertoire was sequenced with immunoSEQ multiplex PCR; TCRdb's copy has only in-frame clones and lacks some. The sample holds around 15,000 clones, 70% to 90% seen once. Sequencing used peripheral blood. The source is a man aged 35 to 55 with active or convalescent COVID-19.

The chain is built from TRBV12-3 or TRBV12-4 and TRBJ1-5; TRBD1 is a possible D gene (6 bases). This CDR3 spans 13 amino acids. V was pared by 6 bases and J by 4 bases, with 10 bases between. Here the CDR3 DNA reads TGTGCCAGCAGAAAGACAGGTAATCAGCCCCAGCATTTT. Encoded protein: CASRKTGNQPQHF.

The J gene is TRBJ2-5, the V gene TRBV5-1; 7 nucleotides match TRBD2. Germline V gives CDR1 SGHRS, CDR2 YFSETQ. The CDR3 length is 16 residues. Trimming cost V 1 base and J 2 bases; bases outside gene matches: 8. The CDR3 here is CASSLWGGTSQETQYF. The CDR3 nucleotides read TGCGCCAGCAGCTTGTGGGGAGGGACTTCACAAGAGACCCAGTACTTC.

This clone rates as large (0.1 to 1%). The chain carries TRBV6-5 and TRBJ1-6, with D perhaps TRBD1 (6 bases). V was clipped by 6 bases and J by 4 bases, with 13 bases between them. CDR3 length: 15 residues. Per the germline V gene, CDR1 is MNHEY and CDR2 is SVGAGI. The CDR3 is CASRLTQGYNSPLHF. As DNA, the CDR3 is TGTGCCAGCAGGCTAACACAGGGATATAATTCACCCCTCCACTTT.

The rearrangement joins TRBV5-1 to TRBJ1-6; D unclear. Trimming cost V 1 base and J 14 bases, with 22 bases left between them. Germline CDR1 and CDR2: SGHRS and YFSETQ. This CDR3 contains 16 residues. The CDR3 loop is CASSLIGEPGALTLHF. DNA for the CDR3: TGCGCCAGCAGCTTGATCGGGGAACCGGGCGCTTTAACCCTCCACTTT.

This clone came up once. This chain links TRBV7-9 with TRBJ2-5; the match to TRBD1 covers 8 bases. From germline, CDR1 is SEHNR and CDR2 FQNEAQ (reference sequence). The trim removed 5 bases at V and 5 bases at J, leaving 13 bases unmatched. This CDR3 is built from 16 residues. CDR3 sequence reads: CASSIDRGSFSETQYF. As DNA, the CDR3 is TGTGCCAGCAGCATTGACAGGGGTTCGTTTAGTGAGACCCAGTACTTC.

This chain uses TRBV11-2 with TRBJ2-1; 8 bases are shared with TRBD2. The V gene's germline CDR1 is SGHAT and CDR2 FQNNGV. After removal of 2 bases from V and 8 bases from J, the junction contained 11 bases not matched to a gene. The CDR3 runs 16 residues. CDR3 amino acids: CASSLLGSGGRDEQFF. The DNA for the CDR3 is TGTGCCAGCAGCTTATTGGGAAGCGGGGGTAGGGATGAGCAGTTCTTC.

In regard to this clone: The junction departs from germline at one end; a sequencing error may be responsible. CDR3 in DNA: TGCAGCGTTGACGCGGAGGGGCACGACTTC. Translated: CSVDAEGHDF. This sequence joins TRBV29-1 and TRBJ1-2; D might be TRBD1 (5 bases). Germline CDR1 is SQVTM and CDR2 is ANQGSEA. The CDR3 loop spans 10 amino acids.

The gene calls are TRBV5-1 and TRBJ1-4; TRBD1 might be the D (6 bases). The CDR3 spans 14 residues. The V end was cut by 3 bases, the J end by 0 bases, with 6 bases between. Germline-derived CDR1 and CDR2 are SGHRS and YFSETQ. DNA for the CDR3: TGCGCCAGCAGCTGGACAGCAACTAATGAAAAACTGTTTTTT. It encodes CASSWTATNEKLFF. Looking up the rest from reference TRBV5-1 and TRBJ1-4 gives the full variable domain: KAGVTQTPRYLIKTRGQQVTLSCSPISGHRSVSWYQQTPGQGLQFLFEYFSETQRNKGNFPGRFSGRQFSNSRSEMNVSTLELGDSALYLCASSWTATNEKLFFGSGTQLSVL.

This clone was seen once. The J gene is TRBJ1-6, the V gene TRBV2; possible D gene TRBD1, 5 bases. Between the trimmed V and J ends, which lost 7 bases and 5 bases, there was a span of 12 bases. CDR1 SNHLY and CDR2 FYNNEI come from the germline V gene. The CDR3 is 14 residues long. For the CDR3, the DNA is TGTGCCAGCAAGGGGCCAGATCATAATTCACCCCTCCACTTT. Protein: CASKGPDHNSPLHF.